This entry features one T cell receptor (beta chain) sequence. Its cognate antigen is unknown. The entry originates in a study of CD8 T cells in Susac syndrome. Sequencing targeted TCR beta in blood CD8+ and CD4+ T cells. TEMRA cells were FACS-enriched, and CD8+ and CD4+ T cells were isolated negatively. Study findings and constraints: The study conceded that its TCR sequencing and HLA analysis involved relatively few individuals.

With random hexamers, about 0.45 to 1 ug RNA was reverse transcribed. A multiplex approach, immunoSEQ multiplex PCR, amplified TCR beta CDR3 across 54 Vbeta and 13 Jbeta. TCRdb re-called the immunoSEQ multiplex PCR reads through MiXCR, storing one row per CDR3 protein. Altogether roughly 150,000 distinct CDR3 sequences are present, about 95% being singletons, with the ten largest covering 0.13% to 0.15%. The source of this sequence is a human donor with multiple sclerosis. Source material: CD8+ T cells from PBMCs.

The CDR3 protein is CASSEGYTF. Here the CDR3 DNA reads TGTGCCAGCTCGGAGGGCTACACCTTC. The chain recombines TRBV2 with TRBJ1-2; unclear D gene. Per germline, CDR1 SNHLY and CDR2 FYNNEI. Trimming removed 8 bases at V and 8 bases at J, with 6 bases between. The CDR3 sequence is 9 residues long.